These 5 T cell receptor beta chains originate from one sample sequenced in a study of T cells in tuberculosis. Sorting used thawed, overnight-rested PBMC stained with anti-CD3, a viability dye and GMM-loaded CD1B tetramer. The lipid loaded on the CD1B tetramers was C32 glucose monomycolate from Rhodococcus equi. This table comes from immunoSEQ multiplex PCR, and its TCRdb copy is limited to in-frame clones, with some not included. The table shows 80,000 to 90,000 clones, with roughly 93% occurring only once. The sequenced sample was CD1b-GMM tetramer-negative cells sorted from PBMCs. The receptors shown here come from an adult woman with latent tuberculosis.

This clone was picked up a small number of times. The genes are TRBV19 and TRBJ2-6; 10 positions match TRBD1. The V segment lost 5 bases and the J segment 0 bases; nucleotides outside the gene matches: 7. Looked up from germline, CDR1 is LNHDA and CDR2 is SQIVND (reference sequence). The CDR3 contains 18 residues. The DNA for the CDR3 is TGTGCCAGTAGTTCAGACAGGGGGCGCTTCTCTGGGGCCAACGTCCTGACTTTC. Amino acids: CASSSDRGRFSGANVLTF.

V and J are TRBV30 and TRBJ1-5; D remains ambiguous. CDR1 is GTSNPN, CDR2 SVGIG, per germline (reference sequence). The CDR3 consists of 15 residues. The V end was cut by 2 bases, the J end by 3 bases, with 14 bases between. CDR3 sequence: CAWSPGINYNQPQHF. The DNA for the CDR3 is TGTGCCTGGAGTCCCGGGATCAATTACAATCAGCCCCAGCATTTT.

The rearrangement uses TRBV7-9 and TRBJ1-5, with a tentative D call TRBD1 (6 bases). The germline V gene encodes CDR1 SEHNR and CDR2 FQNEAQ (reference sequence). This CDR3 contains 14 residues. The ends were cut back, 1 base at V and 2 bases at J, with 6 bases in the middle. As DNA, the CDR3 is TGTGCCAGCAGCTTAGGACAGGGCAATCAGCCCCAGCATTTT. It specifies CASSLGQGNQPQHF.

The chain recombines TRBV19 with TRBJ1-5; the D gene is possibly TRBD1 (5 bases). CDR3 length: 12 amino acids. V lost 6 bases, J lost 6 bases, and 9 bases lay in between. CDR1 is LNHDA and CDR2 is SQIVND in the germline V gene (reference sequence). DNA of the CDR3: TGTGCCAGTAGCACAGGTTTTCAGCCCCAGCATTTT. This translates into CASSTGFQPQHF.

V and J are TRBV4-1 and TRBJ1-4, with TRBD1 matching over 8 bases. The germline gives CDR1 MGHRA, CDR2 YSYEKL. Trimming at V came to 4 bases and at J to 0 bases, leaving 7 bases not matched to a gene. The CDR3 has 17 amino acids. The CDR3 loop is CASSRFLQGATNEKLFF. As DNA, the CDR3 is TGCGCCAGCAGCCGATTCCTACAGGGGGCAACTAATGAAAAACTGTTTTTT.